The rows below give T cell receptor beta chains drawn from one sample of a study of blood T cell repertoires in COVID-19. Using immunoSEQ multiplex PCR, the repertoire was profiled, and TCRdb retains in-frame clones only, with some absent. The profile shows around 170,000 clones, about 88% of them singletons. Sample: peripheral blood. These receptors were taken from a man aged 60 to 75 with acute or convalescent COVID-19. CDR3s include the opening cysteine and the closing phenylalanine or tryptophan. D genes are given only for firm matches. Expanded clones are given a class, and other clones once, few, many or no size at all.

v_gene	d_gene	j_gene	abundance	CDR3nt	CDR3aa
TRBV4-1	TRBD2	TRBJ2-3	once	TGCGCCAGCAGCCAAGTCGCTAGCGGGAGAATATCTAGATCAGATACGCAGTATTTT	CASSQVASGRISRSDTQYF
TRBV30	NA	TRBJ1-2	NA	TGTGCCTGGAGTCTCGTCGGGGGGCAGGGTGGCTACACCTTC	CAWSLVGGQGGYTF
TRBV3-1/TRBV3-2	TRBD2	TRBJ2-3	NA	TGTGCCAGCAGCCAAATGACTAGCGGGGCTAGCACAGATACGCAGTATTTT	CASSQMTSGASTDTQYF
TRBV3-1/TRBV3-2	TRBD1	TRBJ1-2	NA	TGTGCCAGCAGCCTAGGACAGGTCTATGGCTACACCTTC	CASSLGQVYGYTF
TRBV10-2	NA	TRBJ1-4	NA	TGCGCCAGCAGTGAAGAGGACAATAATGAAAAACTGTTTTTT	CASSEEDNNEKLFF
TRBV19	TRBD2	TRBJ2-1	NA	TGTGCCAGTAGCCTAGCGGGAGTTGGTGAGCAGTTCTTC	CASSLAGVGEQFF
TRBV29-1	NA	TRBJ1-2	NA	TGCAGCGTTGGGGGGCTACCGTTAGCTAACTATGGCTACACCTTC	CSVGGLPLANYGYTF
TRBV5-1	NA	TRBJ2-7	once	TGCGCCAGCAGCTTTTTAGGGAGTTCCTACGAGCAGTACTTC	CASSFLGSSYEQYF
TRBV11-2	TRBD1	TRBJ1-6	NA	TGTGCCAGCAGTTTATCGGGACAGGGGAGCTCCTATAATTCACCCCTCCACTTT	CASSLSGQGSSYNSPLHF
TRBV19	TRBD1	TRBJ1-2	NA	TGTGCCAGTATCAAGGACAGGGCGGTTGGCTACACCTTC	CASIKDRAVGYTF
TRBV2	NA	TRBJ2-2	NA	TGTGCCAGCAGAGGGGATAGGAACACCGGGGAGCTGTTTTTT	CASRGDRNTGELFF
TRBV30	NA	TRBJ1-1	NA	TGTGCCTGGAGTCGGGTCCTTGGGACTGAAGCTTTCTTT	CAWSRVLGTEAFF
TRBV7-3	NA	TRBJ1-5	once	TGTGCCAGCAGATACTCAAATCAGCCCCAGCATTTT	CASRYSNQPQHF
TRBV18	NA	TRBJ2-5	NA	TGTGCCAGCTCACCATATAACCTGCGGGGCCAAGAGACCCAGTACTTC	CASSPYNLRGQETQYF
TRBV5-1	NA	TRBJ1-6	NA	TGCGCCAGCAGCTTGGCCGGGGAGGGAAGTTCACCCCTCCACTTT	CASSLAGEGSSPLHF
TRBV9	NA	TRBJ1-2	once	TGTGCCAGCAGCCCCCACAGAAACTATGGCTACACCTTC	CASSPHRNYGYTF
TRBV19	NA	TRBJ2-5	NA	TGTGCCAGTAGTCTCCAGGATACCCAAGAGACCCAGTACTTC	CASSLQDTQETQYF
TRBV11-2	TRBD2	TRBJ2-5	NA	TGTGCCAGCAGCTTAGTCGGGGGGGGTACACAAGAGACCCAGTACTTC	CASSLVGGGTQETQYF
TRBV29-1	TRBD1	TRBJ1-2	NA	TGCAGCGTTGAAGACAGGGGGCGGGGAGATGGCTACACCTTC	CSVEDRGRGDGYTF
TRBV9	TRBD1	TRBJ1-3	NA	TGTGCCAGCAGCGGACGACAGGGGATGGACACCATATATTTT	CASSGRQGMDTIYF
TRBV6-6	NA	TRBJ1-6	NA	TGTGCCAGCAGTCGATCTGTACCAGGGGTTGAGGCCCTCCACTTT	CASSRSVPGVEALHF
TRBV12-2	NA	TRBJ1-2	once	TGTGCAAGTCGCTCCCGATCGTCCCGGGACAGAAACTATGGCTACACCTTC	CASRSRSSRDRNYGYTF
TRBV6-2/TRBV6-3	NA	TRBJ2-1	NA	TGTGCCAGCAGTTCCTCCAGGTATAAGGAGCAGTTCTTC	CASSSSRYKEQFF
TRBV6-5	NA	TRBJ1-2	NA	TGTGCCAGCAAGGAGGGAAACTATGGCTACACCTTC	CASKEGNYGYTF